The 13 T cell receptor beta chains reported below all come from one sample, sequenced in a study of cytomegalovirus exposure and HLA in healthy donors. Researchers ran the PCR with 60 Vbeta and 13 Jbeta primers. This table comes from immunoSEQ multiplex PCR, and its TCRdb copy is limited to in-frame clones, with some not included. The profile shows around 160,000 clones, 83% of them singletons. The sample consisted of PBMCs. The receptor set was obtained from a man aged 50-59 years in good health and CMV-seropositive.

The chain carries TRBV10-3 and TRBJ2-2; 11 bases fit TRBD1. The V gene's germline CDR1 is ENHRY and CDR2 SYGVKD. With 8 bases clipped from V and 2 bases from J, the junction kept 4 bases outside the gene matches. The CDR3 loop spans 15 amino acids. CDR3 loop: CAIGDRGRNTGELFF. CDR3 bases: TGTGCCATCGGGGACAGGGGGAGAAACACCGGGGAGCTGTTTTTT.

V is TRBV7-9 and J is TRBJ1-1, with 8 nucleotides matching TRBD1. The CDR3 has 14 amino acids. Unmatched junction bases numbered 3, after V lost 5 bases and J lost 1 base. Germline values: CDR1 SEHNR, CDR2 FQNEAQ (reference sequence). The CDR3 protein is CASSQGQANTEAFF. CDR3 bases: TGTGCCAGCAGCCAGGGACAGGCGAACACTGAAGCTTTCTTT.

V gene TRBV19 combines with J gene TRBJ2-2; D possibly corresponds to TRBD1 (5 bases). The V gene lost 7 bases and the J gene lost 5 bases, with 14 bases spanning the gap. CDR3 length equals 14 residues. Per germline, CDR1 LNHDA and CDR2 SQIVND (reference sequence). The CDR3 protein is CASTRAAETGELFF. The DNA of the CDR3 is TGTGCCAGTACCAGGGCAGCCGAGACCGGGGAGCTGTTTTTT.

The chain links TRBV4-2 to TRBJ2-3, with D uncertain. This CDR3 has 14 amino acids. V dropped 0 bases and J dropped 4 bases, with 8 bases sitting between them. CDR1 LGHNA and CDR2 YNFKEQ come from the germline V gene. CDR3 DNA sequence: TGTGCCAGCAGCCAAGATCGCGGTTCAGATACGCAGTATTTT. Translation gives CASSQDRGSDTQYF.

The chain recombines TRBV7-9 with TRBJ1-1; 8 bases map to TRBD1. V shed 5 bases and J 1 base; nucleotides not matched to a gene: 6. This CDR3 has 15 residues. CDR1 and CDR2 from the germline V gene are SEHNR and FQNEAQ (reference sequence). CDR3 protein: CASSTTDRGNTEAFF. DNA for the CDR3: TGTGCCAGCAGCACAACAGACAGGGGGAACACTGAAGCTTTCTTT.

The chain employs TRBV25-1 and TRBJ1-2; tentatively, D is TRBD1 (6 bases). This CDR3 spans 17 amino acids. The germline V gene encodes CDR1 MGHDK and CDR2 SYGVNS. V was cut by 4 bases and J by 1 base, with 19 bases left in between. The CDR3 sequence is CASSGTGGADGNYGYTF. For the CDR3, the DNA is TGTGCCAGCAGTGGGACGGGGGGGGCAGACGGTAACTATGGCTACACCTTC.

The V and J genes are TRBV4-2 and TRBJ1-5; 9 bases are a match to TRBD1. The germline CDR1 and CDR2 sequences are LGHNA and YNFKEQ. The junction had 12 bases not matched to a gene; V was cut back by 3 bases and J by 3 bases. This CDR3 is built from 18 residues. The CDR3 DNA follows: TGTGCCAGCAGCCAGAAAGGGACAGGGAAGGACTACAATCAGCCCCAGCATTTT. Its protein product is CASSQKGTGKDYNQPQHF.

This clone was counted a single time. The chain couples TRBV15 to TRBJ2-5; 9 bases line up with TRBD1. The DNA end is a closer match to TRBJ2-7, so the J assignment may be wrong. Per the germline V gene, CDR1 is LNHNV and CDR2 is YYDKDF (reference sequence). This CDR3 is built from 15 residues. The CDR3 region is CATSSGDRVLNEQYF. The CDR3 nucleotides read TGTGCCACCAGCAGCGGGGACAGGGTTCTGAACGAGCAGTACTTC.

As concerns this clone: The junction departs from germline at one end; a sequencing error may be responsible. The chain links TRBV7-9 to TRBJ1-1, with 7 positions matching TRBD1. Germline V gives CDR1 SEHNR, CDR2 FQNEAQ (reference sequence). The CDR3 runs 15 residues. CDR3 DNA sequence: TGTTCCAGCAGCTTAGCGGAGGGGGCAATCGCTGAAGCTTTCTTT. Translation: CSSSLAEGAIAEAFF.

The chain is built from TRBV7-8 and TRBJ1-1, with 9 nucleotides matching TRBD1. Per germline, CDR1 SGHVS and CDR2 FQNEAQ. Germline trimming cut 4 bases from V and 8 bases from J; bases unmatched to any gene: 14. This CDR3 is 16 amino acids long. In DNA form, the CDR3 reads TGTGCCAGCAGCTCTACAGGGGGCGCATCGGCACGAGAAGCTTTCTTT. Translation gives CASSSTGGASAREAFF.

The chain joins TRBV9 to TRBJ2-2, with D tentatively TRBD1 (6 bases). Looked up from germline, CDR1 is SGDLS and CDR2 is YYNGEE. The CDR3 is made up of 15 amino acids. Trimming took off 1 base at V and 3 bases at J, with 10 bases between the two ends. The CDR3 DNA follows: TGTGCCAGCAGCGTACAGGGGTCGGACACCGGGGAGCTGTTTTTT. Translation: CASSVQGSDTGELFF.

In its sample, this clone was seen once. This chain joins TRBV5-1 and TRBJ1-3; D is unresolved. The CDR3 is made up of 15 amino acids. CDR1 is SGHRS, CDR2 YFSETQ, per germline. The V end lost 4 bases, the J end lost 0 bases, and 11 bases lay between the germline ends. CDR3: CASSLDLNSGNTIYF. DNA of the CDR3: TGCGCCAGCAGCCTAGACTTAAACTCTGGAAACACCATATATTTT.

V gene TRBV6-6 combines with J gene TRBJ1-2, with 10 bases fitting TRBD1. Germline CDR1 is MNHNY and CDR2 is SVGAGI (reference sequence). This CDR3 comprises 12 residues. The junction had 2 bases not matched to a gene; V was cut back by 6 bases and J by 7 bases. CDR3 nucleotides: TGTGCCAGCAGGCGGGACAGGGGTGGCTACACCTTC. Amino acids: CASRRDRGGYTF.